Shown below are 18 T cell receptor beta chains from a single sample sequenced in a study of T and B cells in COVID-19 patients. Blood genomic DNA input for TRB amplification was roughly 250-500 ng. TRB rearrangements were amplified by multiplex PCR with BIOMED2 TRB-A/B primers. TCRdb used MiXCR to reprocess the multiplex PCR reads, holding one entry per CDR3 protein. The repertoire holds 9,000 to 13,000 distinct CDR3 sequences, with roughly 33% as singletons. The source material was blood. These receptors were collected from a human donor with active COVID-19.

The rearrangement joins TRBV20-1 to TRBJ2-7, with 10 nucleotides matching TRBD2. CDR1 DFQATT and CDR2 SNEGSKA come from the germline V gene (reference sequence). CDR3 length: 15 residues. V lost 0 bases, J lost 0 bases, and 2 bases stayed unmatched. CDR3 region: CSARDVAGGSYEQYF. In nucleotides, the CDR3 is TGCAGTGCTAGAGATGTAGCGGGGGGCTCCTACGAGCAGTACTTC.

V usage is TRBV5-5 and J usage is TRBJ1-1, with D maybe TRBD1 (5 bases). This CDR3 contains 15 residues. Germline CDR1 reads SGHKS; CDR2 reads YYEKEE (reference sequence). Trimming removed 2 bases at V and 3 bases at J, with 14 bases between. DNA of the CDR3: TGTGCCAGCAGCTTAGGACACGGGGGTGACACTGAAGCTTTCTTT. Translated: CASSLGHGGDTEAFF.

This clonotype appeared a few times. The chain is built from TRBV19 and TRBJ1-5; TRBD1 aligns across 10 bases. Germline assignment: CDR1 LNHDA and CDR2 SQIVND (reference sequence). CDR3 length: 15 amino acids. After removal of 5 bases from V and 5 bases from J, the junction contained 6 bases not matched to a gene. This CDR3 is CASSAWTGGDQPQHF. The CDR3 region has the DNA TGTGCCAGTAGTGCCTGGACAGGGGGGGATCAGCCCCAGCATTTT.

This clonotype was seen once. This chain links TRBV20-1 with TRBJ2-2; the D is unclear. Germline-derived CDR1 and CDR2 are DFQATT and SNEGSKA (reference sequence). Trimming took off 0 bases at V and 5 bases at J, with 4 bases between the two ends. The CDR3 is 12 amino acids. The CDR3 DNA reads TGCAGTGCTAGAGATATTACCGGGGAGCTGTTTTTT. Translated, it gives CSARDITGELFF.

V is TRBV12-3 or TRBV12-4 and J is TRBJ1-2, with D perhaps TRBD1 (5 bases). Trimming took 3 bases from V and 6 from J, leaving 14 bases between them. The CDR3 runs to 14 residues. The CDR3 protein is CASSFSGGGDGYTF. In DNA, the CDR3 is TGTGCCAGCAGTTTCTCCGGGGGGGGAGATGGCTACACCTTC.

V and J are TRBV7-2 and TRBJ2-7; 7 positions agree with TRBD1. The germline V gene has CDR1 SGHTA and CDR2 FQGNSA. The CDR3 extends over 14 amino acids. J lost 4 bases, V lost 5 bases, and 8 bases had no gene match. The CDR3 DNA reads TGTGCCAGCAGCACCCCCGGGACAGTATACGAGCAGTACTTC. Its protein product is CASSTPGTVYEQYF. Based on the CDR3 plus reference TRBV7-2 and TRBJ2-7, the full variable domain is GAGVSQSPSNKVTEKGKDVELRCDPISGHTALYWYRQSLGQGLEFLIYFQGNSAPDKSGLPSDRFSAERTGGSVSTLTIQRTQQEDSAVYLCASSTPGTVYEQYFGPGTRLTVT.

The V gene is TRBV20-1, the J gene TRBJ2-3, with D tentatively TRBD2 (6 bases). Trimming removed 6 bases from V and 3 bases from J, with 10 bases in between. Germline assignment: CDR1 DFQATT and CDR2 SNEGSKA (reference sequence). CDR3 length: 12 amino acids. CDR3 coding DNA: TGCAGTGCCCCTGGGGGGACAGATACGCAGTATTTT. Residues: CSAPGGTDTQYF.

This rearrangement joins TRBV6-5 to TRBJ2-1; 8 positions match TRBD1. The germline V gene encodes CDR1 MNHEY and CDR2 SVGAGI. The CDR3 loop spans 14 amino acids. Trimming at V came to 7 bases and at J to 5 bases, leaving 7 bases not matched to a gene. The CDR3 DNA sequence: TGTGCCAGCACTCCGGGACAGGAGAACAATGAGCAGTTCTTC. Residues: CASTPGQENNEQFF.

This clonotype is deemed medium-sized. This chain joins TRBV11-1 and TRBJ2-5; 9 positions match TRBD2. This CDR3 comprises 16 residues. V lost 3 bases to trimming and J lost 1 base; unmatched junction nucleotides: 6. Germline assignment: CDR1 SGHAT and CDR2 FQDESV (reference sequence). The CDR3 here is CASSFLSGGFQETQYF. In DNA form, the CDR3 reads TGTGCCAGCAGCTTCCTTAGCGGGGGCTTCCAAGAGACCCAGTACTTC.

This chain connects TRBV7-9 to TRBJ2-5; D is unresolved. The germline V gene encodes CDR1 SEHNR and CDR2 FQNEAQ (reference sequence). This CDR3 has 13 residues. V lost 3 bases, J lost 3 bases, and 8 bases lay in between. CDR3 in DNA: TGTGCCAGCAGCTTTCGGCCAAAAGAGACCCAGTACTTC. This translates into CASSFRPKETQYF.

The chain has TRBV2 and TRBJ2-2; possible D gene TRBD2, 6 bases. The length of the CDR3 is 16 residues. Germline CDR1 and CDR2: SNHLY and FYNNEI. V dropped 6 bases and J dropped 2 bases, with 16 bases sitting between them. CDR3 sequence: CASSQEGLGNTGELFF. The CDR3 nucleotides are TGTGCCAGCAGCCAAGAGGGACTGGGAAACACCGGGGAGCTGTTTTTT.

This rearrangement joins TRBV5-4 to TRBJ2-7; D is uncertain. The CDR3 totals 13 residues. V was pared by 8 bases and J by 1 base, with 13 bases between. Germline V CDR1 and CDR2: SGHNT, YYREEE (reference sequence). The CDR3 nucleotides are TGTGCCAGTAGTTCGGACGGATCCTACGAGCAGTACTTC. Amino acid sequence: CASSSDGSYEQYF.

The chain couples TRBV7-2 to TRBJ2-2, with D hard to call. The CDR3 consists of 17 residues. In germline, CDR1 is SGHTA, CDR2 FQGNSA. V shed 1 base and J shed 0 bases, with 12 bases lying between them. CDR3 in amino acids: CASSLVRGPANTGELFF. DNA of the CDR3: TGTGCCAGCAGCTTAGTCCGAGGCCCCGCGAACACCGGGGAGCTGTTTTTT.

The CDR3 reads CASSFHRVGTDTQYF. The CDR3 DNA reads TGTGCCAGCAGCTTCCACAGGGTGGGAACAGATACGCAGTATTTT. The chain couples TRBV5-6 to TRBJ2-3; possibly TRBD1 for D (6 bases). Deletions cut 2 bases from V and 3 bases from J, with 13 bases between. The CDR3 is 15 amino acids. Germline-derived CDR1 and CDR2 are SGHDT and YYEEEE.

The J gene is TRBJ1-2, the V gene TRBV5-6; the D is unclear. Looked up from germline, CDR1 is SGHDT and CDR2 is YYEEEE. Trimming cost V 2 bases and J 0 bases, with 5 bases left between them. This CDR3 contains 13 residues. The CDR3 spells CASSFTTNYGYTF. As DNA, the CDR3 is TGTGCCAGCAGCTTCACGACTAACTATGGCTACACCTTC.

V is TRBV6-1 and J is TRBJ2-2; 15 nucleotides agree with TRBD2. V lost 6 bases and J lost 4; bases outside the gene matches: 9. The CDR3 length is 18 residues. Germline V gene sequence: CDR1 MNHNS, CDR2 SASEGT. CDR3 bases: TGTGCCAGCAGGAATCGGACTAGCGGGGGGGCCCCCACCGGGGAGCTGTTTTTT. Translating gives CASRNRTSGGAPTGELFF.

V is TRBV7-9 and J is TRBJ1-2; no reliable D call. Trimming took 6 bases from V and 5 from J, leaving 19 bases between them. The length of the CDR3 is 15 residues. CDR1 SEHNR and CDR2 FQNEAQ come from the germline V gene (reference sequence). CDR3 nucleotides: TGTGCCAGCAGTTTTCTTGAGAGGGAAAAGTATGGCTACACCTTC. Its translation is CASSFLEREKYGYTF.

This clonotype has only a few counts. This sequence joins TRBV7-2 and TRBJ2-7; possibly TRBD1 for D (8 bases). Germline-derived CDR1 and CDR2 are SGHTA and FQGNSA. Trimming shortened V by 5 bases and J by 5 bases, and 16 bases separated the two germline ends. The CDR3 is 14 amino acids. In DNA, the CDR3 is TGTGCCAGCAGCCCGTGGACAGGGAGGGACGAGCAGTACTTC. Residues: CASSPWTGRDEQYF. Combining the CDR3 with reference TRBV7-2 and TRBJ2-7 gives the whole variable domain GAGVSQSPSNKVTEKGKDVELRCDPISGHTALYWYRQSLGQGLEFLIYFQGNSAPDKSGLPSDRFSAERTGGSVSTLTIQRTQQEDSAVYLCASSPWTGRDEQYFGPGTRLTVT.